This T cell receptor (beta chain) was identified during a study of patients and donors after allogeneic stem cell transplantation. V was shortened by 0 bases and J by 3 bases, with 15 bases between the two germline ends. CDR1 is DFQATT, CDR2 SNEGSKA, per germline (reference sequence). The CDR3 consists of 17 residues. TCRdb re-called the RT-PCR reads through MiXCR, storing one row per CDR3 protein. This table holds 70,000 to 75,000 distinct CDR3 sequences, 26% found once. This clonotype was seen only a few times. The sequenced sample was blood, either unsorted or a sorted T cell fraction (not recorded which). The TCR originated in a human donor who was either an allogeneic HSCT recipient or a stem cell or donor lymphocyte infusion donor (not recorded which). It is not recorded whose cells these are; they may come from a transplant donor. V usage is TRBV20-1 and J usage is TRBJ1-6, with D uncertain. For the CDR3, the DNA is TGCAGTGCTAGAGATTCGGGCGACTCACTCTATAATTCACCCCTCCACTTT. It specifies CSARDSGDSLYNSPLHF.